What follows describes a single T cell receptor (beta chain). The source of the sample is a study of blood T cell repertoires in COVID-19. Across the study: In each case, the material was cDNA or gDNA derived from T cells, B-cell-depleted T cells, or PBMCs.

Repertoires were generated with immunoSEQ multiplex PCR, while TCRdb's copy carries only in-frame clones and drops some. Of some 76,000 clones in the sample, 65% to 85% were seen once. The germline V gene has CDR1 LNHDA and CDR2 SQIVND (reference sequence). Trimming took 5 bases from V and 2 from J; bases not matched to a gene: 17. CDR3 length: 18 residues. V usage is TRBV19 and J usage is TRBJ2-7; 8 nucleotides agree with TRBD2. Sequences were obtained from peripheral blood. The sequence came from an older woman with acute or convalescent COVID-19. The CDR3 region is CASSVGRGAGAQPYEQYF. In nucleotides, the CDR3 is TGTGCCAGTAGTGTTGGGCGGGGGGCCGGAGCTCAACCCTACGAGCAGTACTTC.